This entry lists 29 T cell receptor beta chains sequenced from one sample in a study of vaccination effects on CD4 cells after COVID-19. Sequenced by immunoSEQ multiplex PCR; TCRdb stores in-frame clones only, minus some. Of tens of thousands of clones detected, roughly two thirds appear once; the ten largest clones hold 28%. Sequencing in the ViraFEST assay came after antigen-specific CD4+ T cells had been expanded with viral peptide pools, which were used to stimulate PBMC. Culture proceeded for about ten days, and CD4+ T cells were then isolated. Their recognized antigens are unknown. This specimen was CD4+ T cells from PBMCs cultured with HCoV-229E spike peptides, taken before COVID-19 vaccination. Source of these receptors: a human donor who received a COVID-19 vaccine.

The CDR3 nucleotides read TGTGCCAGCAGCTTAGCGATTTCCGGGACAGGAGGAAAGTACTTC. Translated: CASSLAISGTGGKYF. The chain carries TRBV7-6 and TRBJ2-7, with TRBD1 matching 8 bases. CDR3 size: 15 residues. Trimming removed 0 bases from V and 11 bases from J; junction bases left unmatched: 12. Germline lookup yields CDR1 SGHVS and CDR2 FNYEAQ.

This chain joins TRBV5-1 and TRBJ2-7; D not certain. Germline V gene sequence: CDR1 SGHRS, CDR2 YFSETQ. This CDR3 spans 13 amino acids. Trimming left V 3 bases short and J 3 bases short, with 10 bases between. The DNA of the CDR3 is TGCGCCAGCAGCTCAGCCACCGGCTACGAGCAGTACTTC. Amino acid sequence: CASSSATGYEQYF.

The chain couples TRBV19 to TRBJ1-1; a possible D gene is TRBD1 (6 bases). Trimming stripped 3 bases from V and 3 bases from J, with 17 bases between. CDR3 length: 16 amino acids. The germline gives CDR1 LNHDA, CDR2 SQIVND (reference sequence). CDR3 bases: TGTGCCAGTAGTATTGGGGGCAGGGGAAGAGACACTGAAGCTTTCTTT. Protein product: CASSIGGRGRDTEAFF.

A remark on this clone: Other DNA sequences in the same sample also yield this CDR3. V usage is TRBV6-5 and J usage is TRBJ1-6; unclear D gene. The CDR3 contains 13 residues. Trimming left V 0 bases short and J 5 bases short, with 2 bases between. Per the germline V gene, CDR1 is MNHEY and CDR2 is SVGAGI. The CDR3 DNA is TGTGCCAGCAGTTACTCGAATAATTCACCCCTCCACTTT. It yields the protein CASSYSNNSPLHF.

CDR3 region: CASSPRTSGGVNEQFF. CDR3 DNA: TGTGCCAGCAGCCCCCGGACTAGCGGGGGGGTCAATGAGCAGTTCTTC. The rearrangement links TRBV3-1 (or the pseudogene TRBV3-2) to TRBJ2-1, with 15 bases fitting TRBD2. V lost 4 bases and J lost 6; bases outside the gene matches: 4. The CDR3 loop spans 16 amino acids. The germline CDR1 and CDR2 sequences are LGHDT and YNNKEL (reference sequence).

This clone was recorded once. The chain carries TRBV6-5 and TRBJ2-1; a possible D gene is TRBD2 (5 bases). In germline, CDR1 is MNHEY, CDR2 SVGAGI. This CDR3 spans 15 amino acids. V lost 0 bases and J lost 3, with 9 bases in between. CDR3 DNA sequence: TGTGCCAGCAGTTACTCTGGCGGGCGCTACAATGAGCAGTTCTTC. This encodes CASSYSGGRYNEQFF.

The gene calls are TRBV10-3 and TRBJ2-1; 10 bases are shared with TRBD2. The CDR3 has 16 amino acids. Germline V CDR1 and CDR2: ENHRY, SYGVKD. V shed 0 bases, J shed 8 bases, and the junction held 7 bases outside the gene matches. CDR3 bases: TGTGCCATCAGTGAGTCGGTTACTAGCGGGATTGATGAGCAGTTCTTC. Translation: CAISESVTSGIDEQFF.

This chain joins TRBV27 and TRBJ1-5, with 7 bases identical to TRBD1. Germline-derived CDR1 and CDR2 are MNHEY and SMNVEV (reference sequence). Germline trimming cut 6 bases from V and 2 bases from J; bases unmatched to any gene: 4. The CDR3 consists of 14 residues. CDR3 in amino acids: CASSLDRGNQPQHF. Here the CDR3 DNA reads TGTGCCAGCAGCCTCGACAGGGGCAATCAGCCCCAGCATTTT.

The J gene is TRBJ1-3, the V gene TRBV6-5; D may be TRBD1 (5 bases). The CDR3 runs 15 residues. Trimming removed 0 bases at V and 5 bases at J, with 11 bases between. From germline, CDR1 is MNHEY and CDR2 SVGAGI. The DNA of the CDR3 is TGTGCCAGCAGTTACTCGATGGACACGCGAAACACCATATATTTT. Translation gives CASSYSMDTRNTIYF.

This CDR3 is CASSLGGAHEKLFF. CDR3 nucleotide sequence: TGTGCCAGCAGCCTGGGGGGGGCGCATGAAAAACTGTTTTTT. The genes are TRBV7-9 and TRBJ1-4; D perhaps matches TRBD1 (6 bases). The CDR3 contains 14 residues. With 5 bases removed from V and 6 bases from J, the gap between germline ends came to 13 bases. Germline CDR1 is SEHNR and CDR2 is FQNEAQ (reference sequence).

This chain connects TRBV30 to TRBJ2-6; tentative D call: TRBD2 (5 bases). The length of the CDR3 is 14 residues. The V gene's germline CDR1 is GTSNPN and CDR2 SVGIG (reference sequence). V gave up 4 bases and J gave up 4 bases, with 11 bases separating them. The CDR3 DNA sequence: TGTGCCTGGACGGAGGTTCCGGGGGCCAACGTCCTGACTTTC. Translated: CAWTEVPGANVLTF.

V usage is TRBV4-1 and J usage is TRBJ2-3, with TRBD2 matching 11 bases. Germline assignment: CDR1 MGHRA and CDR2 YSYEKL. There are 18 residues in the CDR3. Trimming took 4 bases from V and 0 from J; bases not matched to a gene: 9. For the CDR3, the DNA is TGCGCCAGCAGCCCTACCGTGGGACTAGCGGCTAGCACAGATACGCAGTATTTT. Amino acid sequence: CASSPTVGLAASTDTQYF.

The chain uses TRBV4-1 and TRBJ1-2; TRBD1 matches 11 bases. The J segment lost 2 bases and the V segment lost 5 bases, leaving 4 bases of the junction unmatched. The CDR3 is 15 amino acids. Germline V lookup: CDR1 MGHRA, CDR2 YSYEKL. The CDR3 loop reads CASSGGDRGNYGYTF. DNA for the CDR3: TGCGCCAGCAGCGGCGGGGACAGGGGGAACTATGGCTACACCTTC.

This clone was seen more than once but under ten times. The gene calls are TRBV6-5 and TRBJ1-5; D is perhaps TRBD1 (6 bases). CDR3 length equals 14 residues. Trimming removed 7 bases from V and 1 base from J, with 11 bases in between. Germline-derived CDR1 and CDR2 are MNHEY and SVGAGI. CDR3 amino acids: CASKLGHSNQPQHF. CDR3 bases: TGTGCCAGCAAACTGGGACACAGCAATCAGCCCCAGCATTTT.

Here the CDR3 reads CSASLTSDHNEQFF. The CDR3 DNA sequence: TGCAGTGCTAGTTTGACTAGCGATCACAATGAGCAGTTCTTC. This rearrangement joins TRBV20-1 to TRBJ2-1, with 8 bases that match TRBD2. Germline trimming cut 3 bases from V and 5 bases from J; bases unmatched to any gene: 6. CDR1 is DFQATT and CDR2 is SNEGSKA in the germline V gene (reference sequence). The CDR3 contains 14 residues.

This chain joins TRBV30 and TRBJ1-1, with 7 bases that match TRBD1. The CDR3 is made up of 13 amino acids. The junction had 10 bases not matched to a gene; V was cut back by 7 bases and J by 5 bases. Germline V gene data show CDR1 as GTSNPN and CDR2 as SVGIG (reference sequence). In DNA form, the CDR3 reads TGTGCCTCCCGGAGGCAGGGGGGTACTGAAGCTTTCTTT. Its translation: CASRRQGGTEAFF.

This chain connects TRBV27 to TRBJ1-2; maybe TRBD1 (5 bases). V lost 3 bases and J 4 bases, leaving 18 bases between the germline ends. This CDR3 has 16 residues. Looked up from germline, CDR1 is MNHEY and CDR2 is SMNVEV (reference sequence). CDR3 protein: CASSFGIPRGLYGYTF. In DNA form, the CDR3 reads TGTGCCAGCAGTTTTGGAATACCCCGGGGCCTCTATGGCTACACCTTC.

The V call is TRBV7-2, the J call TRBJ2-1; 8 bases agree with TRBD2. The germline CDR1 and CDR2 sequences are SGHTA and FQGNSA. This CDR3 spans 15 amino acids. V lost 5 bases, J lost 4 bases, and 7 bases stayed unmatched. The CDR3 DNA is TGTGCCAGCAGCCCGGGACTAGGGGGATACAATGAGCAGTTCTTC. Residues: CASSPGLGGYNEQFF.

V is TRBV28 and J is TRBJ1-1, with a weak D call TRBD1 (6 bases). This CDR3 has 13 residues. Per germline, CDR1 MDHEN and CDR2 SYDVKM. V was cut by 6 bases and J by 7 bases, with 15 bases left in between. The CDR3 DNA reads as TGTGCCAGCAGCTATTCTTTACAGGGTGAAGCTTTCTTT. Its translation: CASSYSLQGEAFF.

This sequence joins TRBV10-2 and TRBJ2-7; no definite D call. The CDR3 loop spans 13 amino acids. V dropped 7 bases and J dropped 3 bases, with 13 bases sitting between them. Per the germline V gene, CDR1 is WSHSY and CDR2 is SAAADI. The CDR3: CASTDQSFYEQYF. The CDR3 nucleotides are TGCGCCAGCACAGACCAGAGTTTCTACGAGCAGTACTTC.

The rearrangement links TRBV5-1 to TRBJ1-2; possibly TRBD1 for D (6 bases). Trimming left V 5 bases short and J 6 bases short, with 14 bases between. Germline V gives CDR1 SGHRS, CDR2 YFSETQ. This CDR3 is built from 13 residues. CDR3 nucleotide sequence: TGCGCCAGCAGACCTGACAGGTACGATGGCTACACCTTC. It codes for CASRPDRYDGYTF.

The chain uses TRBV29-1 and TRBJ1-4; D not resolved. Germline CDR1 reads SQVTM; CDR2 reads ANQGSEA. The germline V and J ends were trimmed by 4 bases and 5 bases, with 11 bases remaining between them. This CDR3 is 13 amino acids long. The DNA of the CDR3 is TGCAGCGTTGGGAGGAACATAAATGAAAAACTGTTTTTT. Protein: CSVGRNINEKLFF.

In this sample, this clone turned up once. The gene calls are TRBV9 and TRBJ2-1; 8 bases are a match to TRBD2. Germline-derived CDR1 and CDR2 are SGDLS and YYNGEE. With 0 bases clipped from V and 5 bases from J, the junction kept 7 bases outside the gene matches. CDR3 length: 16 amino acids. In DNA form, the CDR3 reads TGTGCCAGCAGCGTAGCGGGAAAGCGGGGGAACAATGAGCAGTTCTTC. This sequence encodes CASSVAGKRGNNEQFF.

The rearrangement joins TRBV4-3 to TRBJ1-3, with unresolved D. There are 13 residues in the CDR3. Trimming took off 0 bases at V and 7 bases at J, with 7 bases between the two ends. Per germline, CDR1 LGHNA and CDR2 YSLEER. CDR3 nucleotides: TGCGCCAGCAGCCAAGAAGGCCGGAACACCATATATTTT. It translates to CASSQEGRNTIYF.

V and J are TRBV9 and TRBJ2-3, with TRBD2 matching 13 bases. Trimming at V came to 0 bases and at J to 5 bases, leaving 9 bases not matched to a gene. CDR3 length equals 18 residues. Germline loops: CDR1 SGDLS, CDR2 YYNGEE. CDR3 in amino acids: CASSVELAGGPAGDTQYF. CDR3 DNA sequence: TGTGCCAGCAGCGTAGAACTAGCGGGAGGGCCAGCGGGAGATACGCAGTATTTT. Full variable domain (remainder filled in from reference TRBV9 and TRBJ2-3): DSGVTQTPKHLITATGQRVTLRCSPRSGDLSVYWYQQSLDQGLQFLIQYYNGEERAKGNILERFSAQQFPDLHSELNLSSLELGDSALYFCASSVELAGGPAGDTQYFGPGTRLTVL.

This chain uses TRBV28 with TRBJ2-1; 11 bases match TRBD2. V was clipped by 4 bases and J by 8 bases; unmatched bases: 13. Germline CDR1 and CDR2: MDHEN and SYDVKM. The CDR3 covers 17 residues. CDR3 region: CASSSHSGRARGDEQFF. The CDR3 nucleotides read TGTGCCAGCAGTTCTCATAGCGGGAGGGCCAGAGGAGATGAGCAGTTCTTC.

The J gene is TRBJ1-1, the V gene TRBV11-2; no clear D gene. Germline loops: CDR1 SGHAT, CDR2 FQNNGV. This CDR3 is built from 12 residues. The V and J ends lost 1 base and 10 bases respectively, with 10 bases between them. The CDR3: CASSLGAGGAFF. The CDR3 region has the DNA TGTGCCAGCAGCTTAGGAGCGGGAGGAGCTTTCTTT.

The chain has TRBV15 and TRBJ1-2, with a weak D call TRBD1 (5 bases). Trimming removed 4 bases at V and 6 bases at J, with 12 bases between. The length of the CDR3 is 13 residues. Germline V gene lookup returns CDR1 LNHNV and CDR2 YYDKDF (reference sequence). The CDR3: CATSIYGGDGYTF. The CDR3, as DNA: TGTGCCACCAGCATTTACGGGGGGGATGGCTACACCTTC.

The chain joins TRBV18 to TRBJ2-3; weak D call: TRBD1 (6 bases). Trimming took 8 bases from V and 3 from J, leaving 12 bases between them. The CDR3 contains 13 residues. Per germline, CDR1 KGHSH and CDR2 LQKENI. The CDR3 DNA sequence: TGTGCCAGCACCTACAGGGAAACAGATACGCAGTATTTT. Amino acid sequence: CASTYRETDTQYF.